This record concerns one T cell receptor beta chain sequence. Its binding antigen is unknown. Base qualities are not recorded, but no much larger clone differs from it by a single base. These data originate in a study of blood T cell repertoires in COVID-19 (dated by TCRdb to about 2020). Describing the broader study: Samples from collaborators originated in the United States, Italy and Spain and spanned both the acute and convalescent phases of COVID-19. A freely available public database, intended as a resource for researchers studying the immune response to SARS-CoV-2, is where the repertoires were released. The material from the prospective study consisted of cDNA or gDNA derived from T cells, B-cell-depleted T cells, or PBMCs. Samples came from the ongoing ImmuneRACE study (first 160 participants) plus 1,254 subjects from 6 global collaborators. Deeply sampled blood TCRbeta repertoires from subjects exposed to, actively infected with, or recovered from COVID-19 were included in the dataset. Where available, HLA class I and class II types were obtained from metadata supplied by the sample provider rather than from assay-based typing. A de-identified subject ID, COVID-19 status, age in years and sex were almost always included in the sample metadata. The paper as a whole reports these results and caveats: The amount of clinical and demographic metadata varied by source and participant and was provided uncurated.

Collaborating institutions collected whole blood in K2EDTA tubes following their own protocols. Collaborator samples were shipped for TCRbeta analysis as frozen whole blood, isolated PBMCs, or DNA extracted from either sample type. The immunoSEQ Assay, a bias-controlled multiplex PCR, was used to amplify TCRbeta CDR3 regions from genomic DNA. Processing in the source paper ran as follows. Within the assay, amplification of reference gene primers was used to estimate how many nucleated cells each sample contained. Sequence reads were collapsed and filtered to measure the absolute abundance of every unique TCRbeta CDR3 rearrangement. For each sample, productive Simpson clonality was calculated as the square root of Simpson's diversity index across productive rearrangements. Here the immuneACCESS table is served through TCRdb, limited to in-frame sequences with V and J called. Missing clones are a known gap in these copies; in checked studies unresolved V genes cover under half, and the rest lacks a known reason. That table supplies the V and J calls and clone size; D and trimming were determined from the DNA. The sample data list fewer than 45,000 clones, and 85% to 95% of these were observed just once. The leading ten clones occupy roughly 5.7% of the sample.

The origin of this receptor is a human donor in a cohort sampled during active COVID-19. Sequenced material: peripheral blood.

The base sequence is TGTGCCAGCAGCCAAGTAAATGGTGGGACAGCCTACGAGCAGTACTTC. Its translation is CASSQVNGGTAYEQYF. The chain is assembled from TRBV3-1 (or the pseudogene TRBV3-2) and TRBJ2-7; TRBD1 fits 7 bases in the junction. The cysteine opens and the phenylalanine closes a CDR3 of 16 amino acids. Only the CDR3 DNA is retained, 48 bases long and in frame from the first base. The germline V gene (reference sequence) specifies LGHDT as CDR1 and YNNKEL as CDR2. For this chain, trimming is 1 base at the V end and 2 bases at the J end, and the number of junction bases without a gene match is 8.